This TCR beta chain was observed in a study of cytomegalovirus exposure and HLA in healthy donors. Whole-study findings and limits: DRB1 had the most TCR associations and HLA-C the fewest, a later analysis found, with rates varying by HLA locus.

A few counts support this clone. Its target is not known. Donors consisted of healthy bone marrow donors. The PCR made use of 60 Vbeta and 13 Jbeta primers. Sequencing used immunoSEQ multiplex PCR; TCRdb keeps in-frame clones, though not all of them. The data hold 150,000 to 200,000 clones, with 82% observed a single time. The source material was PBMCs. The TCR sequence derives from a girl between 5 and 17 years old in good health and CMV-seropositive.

The CDR3 DNA is TGTGCCAGCAGTTGGGCAGCCGATCCCTATGGCTACACCTTC. The encoded protein is CASSWAADPYGYTF. The V call is TRBV6-5, the J call TRBJ1-2; D unresolved. The CDR3 consists of 14 residues. The ends were cut back, 4 bases at V and 4 bases at J, with 13 bases in the middle. From germline, CDR1 is MNHEY and CDR2 SVGAGI.